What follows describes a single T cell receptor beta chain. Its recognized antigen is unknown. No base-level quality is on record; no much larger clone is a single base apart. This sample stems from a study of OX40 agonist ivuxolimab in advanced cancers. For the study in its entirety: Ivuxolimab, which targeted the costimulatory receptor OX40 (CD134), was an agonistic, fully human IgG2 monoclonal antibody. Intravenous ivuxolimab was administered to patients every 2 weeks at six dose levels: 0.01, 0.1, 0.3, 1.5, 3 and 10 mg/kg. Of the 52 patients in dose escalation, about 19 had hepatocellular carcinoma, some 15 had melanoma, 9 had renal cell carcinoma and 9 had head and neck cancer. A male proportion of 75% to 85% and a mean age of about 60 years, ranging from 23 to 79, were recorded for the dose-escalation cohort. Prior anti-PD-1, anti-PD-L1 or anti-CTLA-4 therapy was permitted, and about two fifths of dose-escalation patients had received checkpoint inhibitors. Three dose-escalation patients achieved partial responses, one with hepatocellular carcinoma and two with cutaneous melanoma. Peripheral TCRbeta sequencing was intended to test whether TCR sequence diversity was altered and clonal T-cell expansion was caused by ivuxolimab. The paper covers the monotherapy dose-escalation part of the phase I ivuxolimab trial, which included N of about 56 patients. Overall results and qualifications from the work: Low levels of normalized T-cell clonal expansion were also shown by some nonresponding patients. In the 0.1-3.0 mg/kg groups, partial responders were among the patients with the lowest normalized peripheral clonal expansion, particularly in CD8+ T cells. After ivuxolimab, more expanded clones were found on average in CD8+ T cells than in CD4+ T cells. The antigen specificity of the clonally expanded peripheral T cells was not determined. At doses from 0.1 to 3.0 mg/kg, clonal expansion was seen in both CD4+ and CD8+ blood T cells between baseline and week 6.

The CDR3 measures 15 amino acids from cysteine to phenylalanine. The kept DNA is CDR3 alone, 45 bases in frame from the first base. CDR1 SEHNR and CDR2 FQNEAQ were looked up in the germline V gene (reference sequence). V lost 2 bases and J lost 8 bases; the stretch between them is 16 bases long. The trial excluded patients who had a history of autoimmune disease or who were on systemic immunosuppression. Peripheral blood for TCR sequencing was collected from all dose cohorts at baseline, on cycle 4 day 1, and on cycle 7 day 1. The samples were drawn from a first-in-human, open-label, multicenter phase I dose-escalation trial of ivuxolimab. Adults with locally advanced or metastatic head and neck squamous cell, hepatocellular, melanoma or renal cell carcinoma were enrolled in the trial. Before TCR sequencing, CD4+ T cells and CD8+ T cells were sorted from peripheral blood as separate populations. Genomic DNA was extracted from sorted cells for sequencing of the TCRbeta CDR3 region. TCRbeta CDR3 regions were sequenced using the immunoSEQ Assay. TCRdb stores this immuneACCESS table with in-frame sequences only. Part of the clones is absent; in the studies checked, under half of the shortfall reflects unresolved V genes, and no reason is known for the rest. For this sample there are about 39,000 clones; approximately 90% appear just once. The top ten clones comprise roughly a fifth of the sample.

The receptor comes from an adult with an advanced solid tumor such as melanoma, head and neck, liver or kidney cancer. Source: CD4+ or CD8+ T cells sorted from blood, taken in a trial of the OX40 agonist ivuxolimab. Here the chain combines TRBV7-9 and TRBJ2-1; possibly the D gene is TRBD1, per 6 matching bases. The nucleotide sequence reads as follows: TGTGCCAGCAGCTTAAATCTACAGGGCATGGATGAGCAGTTCTTC. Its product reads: CASSLNLQGMDEQFF.